One and the same sample provided the 13 T cell receptor beta chains below, sequenced in a study of PD-L1 blockade in urothelial cancer. Time point in this sample: pretreatment peripheral blood. Sequencing was performed with immunoSEQ multiplex PCR; in TCRdb, only in-frame clones are kept and a portion is missing. The repertoire consists of fewer than 40,000 clones, with roughly nine tenths occurring once and the leading ten covering around 11%. The material was PBMCs, obtained around atezolizumab (anti-PD-L1) treatment. All receptors derive from a woman between 55 and 75 years old with urothelial cancer.

The chain has TRBV21-1 and TRBJ2-1; the table's D gene call, TRBD2, was not cross checked with the DNA. TRBV21-1 is a pseudogene locus. The CDR3 has 15 amino acids. CDR3: CASSEGRPSYNEQFF. The CDR3 coding sequence is TGTGCCAGCAGTGAAGGGAGGCCCTCCTACAATGAGCAGTTCTTC.

V usage is TRBV19 and J usage is TRBJ2-1; perhaps TRBD1 as D (6 bases). CDR1 is LNHDA, CDR2 SQIVND, per germline (reference sequence). The CDR3 spans 15 residues. Trimming left V 4 bases short and J 9 bases short, with 19 bases between. CDR3: CASSNPNGQRPEQFF. CDR3 bases: TGTGCCAGTAGTAACCCGAATGGACAGCGGCCTGAGCAGTTCTTC.

This chain uses TRBV5-8 with TRBJ2-7; 11 nucleotides agree with TRBD1. V shed 1 base, J shed 3 bases, and the junction held 3 bases outside the gene matches. Germline V gene sequence: CDR1 SGHTS, CDR2 YDEGEE. CDR3 length equals 15 residues. The CDR3 here is CASSLKGTGGYEQYF. CDR3 nucleotide sequence: TGTGCCAGCAGCTTGAAGGGGACAGGGGGCTACGAGCAGTACTTC.

V gene TRBV11-1 combines with J gene TRBJ1-1; D is unclear. V was cut by 3 bases and J by 4 bases, with 15 bases left in between. The CDR3 is 15 amino acids. CDR1 is SGHAT and CDR2 is FQDESV in the germline V gene (reference sequence). CDR3 in DNA: TGTGCCAGCAGCTTTCTGTTGGGTCCGGGCACTGAAGCTTTCTTT. As protein: CASSFLLGPGTEAFF.

This chain links TRBV7-3 with TRBJ2-1; possibly TRBD1 for D (10 bases). The CDR3 has 17 amino acids. Per germline, CDR1 SGHTA and CDR2 FQGTGA. Trimming removed 2 bases from V and 7 bases from J, with 21 bases in between. CDR3 DNA sequence: TGTGCCAGCAGCTTAGGGGTTAGCGGGGGACAGGGGAATGAGCAGTTCTTC. Its translation: CASSLGVSGGQGNEQFF.

The rearrangement uses TRBV28 and TRBJ1-5; D is unresolved. Germline V gives CDR1 MDHEN, CDR2 SYDVKM. This CDR3 has 13 residues. V was shortened by 6 bases and J by 0 bases, with 6 bases between the two germline ends. The chain's CDR3 is CASRPNSNQPQHF. In DNA, the CDR3 is TGTGCCAGCAGACCTAATAGCAATCAGCCCCAGCATTTT.

The CDR3 region has the DNA TGCGCCAGCAGCCAAGGGGCCACCCCCGATGAGCAGTTCTTC. It is translated as CASSQGATPDEQFF. The V call is TRBV4-1, the J call TRBJ2-1; D is uncertain. Germline V gene data show CDR1 as MGHRA and CDR2 as YSYEKL. CDR3 size: 14 residues. V shed 1 base and J shed 8 bases, with 12 bases lying between them.

The J gene is TRBJ1-1, the V gene TRBV5-1, with TRBD1 matching 9 bases. Germline CDR1 reads SGHRS; CDR2 reads YFSETQ. V trimming: 0 bases; J trimming: 4 bases; junction bases outside the gene matches: 4. The CDR3 has 15 residues. The CDR3 bases are TGCGCCAGCAGCTTGGGGACAGGGGAGGGCACTGAAGCTTTCTTT. This sequence encodes CASSLGTGEGTEAFF.

The J gene is TRBJ2-2, the V gene TRBV5-4, with TRBD2 matching 10 bases. V dropped 4 bases and J dropped 6; count of bases not matched to a gene: 9. There are 16 residues in the CDR3. CDR1 is SGHNT, CDR2 YYREEE, per germline (reference sequence). The CDR3 DNA is TGTGCCAGCAGCCCAAACATGGGACTAGCGTCCGGGGAGCTGTTTTTT. Its protein is CASSPNMGLASGELFF.

The chain joins TRBV6-1 to TRBJ1-1, with a possible D match to TRBD1 (6 bases). Germline CDR1 reads MNHNS; CDR2 reads SASEGT. V lost 3 bases, J lost 6 bases, and 17 bases lay in between. The CDR3 extends over 15 amino acids. DNA for the CDR3: TGTGCCAGCAGTGACTACAGGGAAGGGAGGGCTGAAGCTTTCTTT. Protein product: CASSDYREGRAEAFF.

The CDR3 is CASSFGWLSNEQFF. CDR3 nucleotides: TGTGCCAGCAGCTTTGGCTGGTTAAGCAATGAGCAGTTCTTC. The V and J genes are TRBV7-9 and TRBJ2-1; D ambiguous. V was trimmed by 3 bases and J by 6 bases, leaving 12 bases between them. Germline values: CDR1 SEHNR, CDR2 FQNEAQ (reference sequence). The CDR3 spans 14 residues.

CDR3 DNA: TGTGCCAGCAGGGGAGGGATTTTTTCCTACAATGAGCAGTTCTTC. As protein: CASRGGIFSYNEQFF. The chain links TRBV25-1 to TRBJ2-1, with 7 positions matching TRBD2. Germline CDR1 MGHDK, CDR2 SYGVNS. The V and J ends lost 6 bases and 1 base, in that order; junction bases with no gene match: 6. The CDR3 contains 15 residues.

This clone is a singleton in its sample. V is TRBV27 and J is TRBJ1-4, with 10 bases matching TRBD1. Germline CDR1 MNHEY, CDR2 SMNVEV (reference sequence). The CDR3 contains 14 residues. Unmatched junction bases numbered 8, after V lost 8 bases and J lost 8 bases. CDR3 DNA sequence: TGTGCCAGCGCCGACGGACAGGGGGGAGAAAAACTGTTTTTT. Translated: CASADGQGGEKLFF.